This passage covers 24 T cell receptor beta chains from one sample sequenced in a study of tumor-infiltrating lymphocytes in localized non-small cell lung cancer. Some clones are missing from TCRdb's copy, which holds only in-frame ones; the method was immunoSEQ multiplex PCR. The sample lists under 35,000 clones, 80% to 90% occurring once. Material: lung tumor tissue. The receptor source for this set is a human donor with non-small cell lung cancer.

CDR3 in amino acids: CASDILSGANVLTF. CDR3 sequence (DNA): TGTGCCAGCGACATCCTCTCTGGGGCCAACGTCCTGACTTTC. The chain recombines TRBV5-6 with TRBJ2-6; D unresolved. The V gene's germline CDR1 is SGHDT and CDR2 YYEEEE. There are 14 residues in the CDR3. The V end lost 7 bases, the J end lost 0 bases, and 8 bases lay between the germline ends.

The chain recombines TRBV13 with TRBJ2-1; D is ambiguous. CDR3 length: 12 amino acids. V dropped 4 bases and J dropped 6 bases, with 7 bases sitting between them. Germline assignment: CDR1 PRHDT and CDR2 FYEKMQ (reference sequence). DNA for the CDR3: TGTGCCAGCAGCTCTCTCGGCAATGAGCAGTTCTTC. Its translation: CASSSLGNEQFF.

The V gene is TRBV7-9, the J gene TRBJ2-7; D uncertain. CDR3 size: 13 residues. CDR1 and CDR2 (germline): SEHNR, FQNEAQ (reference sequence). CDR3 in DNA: TGTGCTATGAGAAGTCCGAATTACTACGAGCAGTACTTC. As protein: CAMRSPNYYEQYF.

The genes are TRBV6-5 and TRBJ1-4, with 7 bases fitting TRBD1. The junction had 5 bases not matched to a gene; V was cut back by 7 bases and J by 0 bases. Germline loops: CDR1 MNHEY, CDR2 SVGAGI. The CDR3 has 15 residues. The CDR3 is CASKPRGTTNEKLFF. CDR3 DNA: TGTGCCAGCAAGCCCAGGGGGACAACTAATGAAAAACTGTTTTTT.

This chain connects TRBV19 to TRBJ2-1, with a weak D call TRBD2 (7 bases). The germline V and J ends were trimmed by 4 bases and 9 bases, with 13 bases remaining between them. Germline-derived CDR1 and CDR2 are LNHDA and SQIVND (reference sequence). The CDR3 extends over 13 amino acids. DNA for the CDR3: TGTGCCAGTAGTACGACTAGCAGGGGTGAGCAGTTCTTC. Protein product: CASSTTSRGEQFF. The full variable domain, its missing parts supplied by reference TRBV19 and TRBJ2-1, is DGGITQSPKYLFRKEGQNVTLSCEQNLNHDAMYWYRQDPGQGLRLIYYSQIVNDFQKGDIAEGYSVSREKKESFPLTVTSAQKNPTAFYLCASSTTSRGEQFFGPGTRLTVL.

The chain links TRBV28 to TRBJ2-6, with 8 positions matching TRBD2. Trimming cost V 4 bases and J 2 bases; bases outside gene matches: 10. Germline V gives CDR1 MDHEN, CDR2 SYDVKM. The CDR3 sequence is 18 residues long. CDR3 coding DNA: TGTGCCAGCAGTTCCCCCCCGGCGGGGGGAGCTGGGGCCAACGTCCTGACTTTC. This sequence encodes CASSSPPAGGAGANVLTF.

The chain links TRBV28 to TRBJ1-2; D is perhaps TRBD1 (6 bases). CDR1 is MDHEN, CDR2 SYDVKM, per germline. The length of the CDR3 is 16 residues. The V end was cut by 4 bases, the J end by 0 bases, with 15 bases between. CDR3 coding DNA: TGTGCCAGCAGTTCCCTATGGCGACAGGCTAACTATGGCTACACCTTC. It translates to CASSSLWRQANYGYTF.

The CDR3: CASRRQGLNTEAFF. The DNA for the CDR3 is TGTGCCAGCAGAAGACAGGGGCTGAACACTGAAGCTTTCTTT. The rearrangement joins TRBV6-5 to TRBJ1-1; 8 nucleotides match TRBD1. Trimming at V came to 6 bases and at J to 0 bases, leaving 3 bases not matched to a gene. Germline loops: CDR1 MNHEY, CDR2 SVGAGI. This CDR3 has 14 amino acids.

In DNA, the CDR3 is TGTGCCTGGACGGGACGGAACTCTGGAAACACCATATATTTT. It codes for CAWTGRNSGNTIYF. This chain joins TRBV30 and TRBJ1-3; D may be TRBD1 (5 bases). Per the germline V gene, CDR1 is GTSNPN and CDR2 is SVGIG (reference sequence). The CDR3 runs 14 residues. V lost 4 bases, J lost 0 bases, and 10 bases lay in between. Supplemented by reference TRBV30 and TRBJ1-3, the full variable domain reads SQTIHQWPATLVQPVGSPLSLECTVEGTSNPNLYWYRQAAGRGLQLLFYSVGIGQISSEVPQNLSASRPQDRQFILSSKKLLLSDSGFYLCAWTGRNSGNTIYFGEGSWLTVV.

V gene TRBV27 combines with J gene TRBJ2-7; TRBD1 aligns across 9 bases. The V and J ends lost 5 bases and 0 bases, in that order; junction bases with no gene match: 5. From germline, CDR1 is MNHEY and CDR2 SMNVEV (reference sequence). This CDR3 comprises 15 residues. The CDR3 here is CASSLGTGSSYEQYF. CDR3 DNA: TGTGCCAGCAGTCTCGGGACAGGGAGCTCCTACGAGCAGTACTTC.

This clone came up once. The CDR3 here is CASSLDRFSYEQYF. The CDR3 DNA reads TGCGCCAGCAGCTTGGACAGGTTCTCCTACGAGCAGTACTTC. The rearrangement uses TRBV5-1 and TRBJ2-7; D might be TRBD1 (5 bases). This CDR3 spans 14 amino acids. V lost 0 bases and J 0 bases, leaving 7 bases between the germline ends. CDR1 and CDR2 from the germline V gene are SGHRS and YFSETQ.

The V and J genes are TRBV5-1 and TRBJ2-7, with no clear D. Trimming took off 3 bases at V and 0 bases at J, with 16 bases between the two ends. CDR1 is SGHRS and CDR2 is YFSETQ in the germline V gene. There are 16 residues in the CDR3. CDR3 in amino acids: CASSSELRLHSYEQYF. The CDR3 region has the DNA TGCGCCAGCAGCTCCGAGCTCAGGCTTCACTCCTACGAGCAGTACTTC.

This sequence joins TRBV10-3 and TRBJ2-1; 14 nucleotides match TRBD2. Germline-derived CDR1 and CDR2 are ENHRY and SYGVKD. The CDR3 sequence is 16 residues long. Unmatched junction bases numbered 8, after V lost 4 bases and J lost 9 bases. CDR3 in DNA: TGTGCCATCAGTGGAACCGGGACTAGCGGGGGTGGTGAGCAGTTCTTC. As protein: CAISGTGTSGGGEQFF.

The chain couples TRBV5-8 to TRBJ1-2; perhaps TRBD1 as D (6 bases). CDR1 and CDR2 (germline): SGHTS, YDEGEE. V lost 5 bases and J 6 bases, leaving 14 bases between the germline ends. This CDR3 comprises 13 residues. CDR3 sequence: CASSTKQGNGYTF. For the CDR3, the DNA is TGTGCCAGCAGTACGAAACAGGGAAATGGCTACACCTTC.

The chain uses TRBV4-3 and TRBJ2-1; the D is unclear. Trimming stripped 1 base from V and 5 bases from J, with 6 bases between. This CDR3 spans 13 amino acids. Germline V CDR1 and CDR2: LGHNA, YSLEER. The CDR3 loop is CASSQGRNNEQFF. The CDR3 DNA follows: TGCGCCAGCAGCCAAGGGCGTAACAATGAGCAGTTCTTC.

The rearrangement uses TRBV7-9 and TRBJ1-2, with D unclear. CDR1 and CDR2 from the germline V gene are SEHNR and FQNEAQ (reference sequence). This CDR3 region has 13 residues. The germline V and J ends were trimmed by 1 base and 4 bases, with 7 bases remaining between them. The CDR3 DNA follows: TGTGCCAGCAGCTTAGAGACAAGCTATGGCTACACCTTC. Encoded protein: CASSLETSYGYTF.

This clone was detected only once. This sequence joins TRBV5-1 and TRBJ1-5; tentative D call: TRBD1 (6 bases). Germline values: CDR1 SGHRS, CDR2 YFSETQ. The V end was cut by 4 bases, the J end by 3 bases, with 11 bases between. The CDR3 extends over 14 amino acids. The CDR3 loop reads CASSPDSPNQPQHF. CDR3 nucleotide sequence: TGCGCCAGCAGCCCGGACAGCCCCAATCAGCCCCAGCATTTT.

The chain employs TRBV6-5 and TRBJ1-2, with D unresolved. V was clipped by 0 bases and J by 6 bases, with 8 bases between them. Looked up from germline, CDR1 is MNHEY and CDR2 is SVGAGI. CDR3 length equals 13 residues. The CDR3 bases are TGTGCCAGCAGTTACTCTACGGCCCATGGCTACACCTTC. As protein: CASSYSTAHGYTF.

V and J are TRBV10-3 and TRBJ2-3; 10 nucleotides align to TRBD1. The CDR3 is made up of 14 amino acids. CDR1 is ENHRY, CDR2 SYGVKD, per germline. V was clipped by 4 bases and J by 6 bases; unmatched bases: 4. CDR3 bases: TGTGCCATCAGTGGCGGGACAGGGGATGATACGCAGTATTTT. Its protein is CAISGGTGDDTQYF.

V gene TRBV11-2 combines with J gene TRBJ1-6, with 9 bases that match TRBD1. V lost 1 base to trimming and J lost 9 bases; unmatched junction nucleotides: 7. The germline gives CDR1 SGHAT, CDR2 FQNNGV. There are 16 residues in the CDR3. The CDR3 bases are TGTGCCAGCAGCTTAGTTGGACAGGGGAATGTTTCACCCCTCCACTTT. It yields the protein CASSLVGQGNVSPLHF.

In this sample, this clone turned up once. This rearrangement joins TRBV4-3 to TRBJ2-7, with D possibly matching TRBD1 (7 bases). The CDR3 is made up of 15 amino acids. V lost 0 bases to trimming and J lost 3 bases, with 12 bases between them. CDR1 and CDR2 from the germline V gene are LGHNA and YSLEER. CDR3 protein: CASSQEQGGYYEQYF. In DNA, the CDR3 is TGCGCCAGCAGCCAAGAGCAGGGGGGATACTACGAGCAGTACTTC.

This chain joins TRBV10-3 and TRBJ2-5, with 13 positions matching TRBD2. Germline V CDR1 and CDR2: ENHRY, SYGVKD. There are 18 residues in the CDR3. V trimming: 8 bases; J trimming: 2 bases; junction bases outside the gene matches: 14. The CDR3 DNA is TGTGCCATCCAACCCCGACTAGCGGGGGGACCCGAACAAGAGACCCAGTACTTC. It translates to CAIQPRLAGGPEQETQYF.

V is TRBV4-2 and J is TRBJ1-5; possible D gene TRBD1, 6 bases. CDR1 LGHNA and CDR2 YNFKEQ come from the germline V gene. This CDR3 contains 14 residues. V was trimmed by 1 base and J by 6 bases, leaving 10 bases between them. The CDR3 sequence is CASSQGQGIQPQHF. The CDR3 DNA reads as TGTGCCAGCAGCCAAGGCCAGGGGATTCAGCCCCAGCATTTT.

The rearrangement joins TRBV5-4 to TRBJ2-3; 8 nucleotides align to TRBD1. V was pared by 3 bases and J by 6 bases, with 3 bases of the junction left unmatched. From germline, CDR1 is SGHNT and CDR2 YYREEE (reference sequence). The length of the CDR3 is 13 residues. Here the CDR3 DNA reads TGTGCCAGCAGCTCTCAGGGGGCGGATACGCAGTATTTT. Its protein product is CASSSQGADTQYF.